The rows below give T cell receptor beta chains drawn from one sample of a study of a mutant IDH1 vaccine in newly diagnosed glioma. Their antigens are not known. Libraries were prepared by immunoSEQ multiplex PCR; TCRdb keeps only in-frame clonotypes and omits some of them. The data show about 20,000 clones, roughly 78% seen once. Sequenced material: PBMCs, taken from a glioma patient whose treatment included an IDH1 peptide vaccine. The origin of the receptors is a man aged 30 to 45 with glioma. CDR3s include the opening cysteine and the closing phenylalanine or tryptophan. Each record gives: D gene, J gene, clone size, V gene, CDR3 DNA, CDR3 protein. A D gene is named only where the DNA matches it firmly. Not every row has a clone size; where given, it reads once, few, many or a size class.

d_gene: -; j_gene: TRBJ2-1; abundance: -; v_gene: TRBV19; CDR3nt: TGTGCCAGTAGCTTGACTGGGAGCTCCTACAATGAGCAGTTCTTC; CDR3aa: CASSLTGSSYNEQFF
d_gene: -; j_gene: TRBJ2-5; abundance: -; v_gene: TRBV5-1; CDR3nt: TGCGCCAGCAGCTTGGGGCTCTCGCCCCAAGAGACCCAGTACTTC; CDR3aa: CASSLGLSPQETQYF
d_gene: -; j_gene: TRBJ2-1; abundance: -; v_gene: TRBV4-1; CDR3nt: TGCGCCAGCAGCCAAGTCCTAGCGAGCTCCTACAATGAGCAGTTCTTC; CDR3aa: CASSQVLASSYNEQFF
d_gene: TRBD1; j_gene: TRBJ1-5; abundance: few; v_gene: TRBV5-4; CDR3nt: TGTGCCAGCAGCTCAGGGGGGAATCAGCCCCAGCATTTT; CDR3aa: CASSSGGNQPQHF
d_gene: TRBD2; j_gene: TRBJ2-7; abundance: -; v_gene: TRBV9; CDR3nt: TGTGCCAGCAGCGTAGGATCCGTGGGGGGACTAGCGATTTACGAGCAGTACTTC; CDR3aa: CASSVGSVGGLAIYEQYF
d_gene: -; j_gene: TRBJ1-2; abundance: -; v_gene: TRBV5-4; CDR3nt: TGTGCCAGTGGAACAGAAGCTTATGGCTACACCTTC; CDR3aa: CASGTEAYGYTF
d_gene: TRBD1; j_gene: TRBJ2-5; abundance: -; v_gene: TRBV7-6; CDR3nt: TGTGCCAGCACCGCACGGGTCCCCCTCCTTATCGGGACAGGGAACCAAGAGACCCAGTACTTC; CDR3aa: CASTARVPLLIGTGNQETQYF
d_gene: TRBD1; j_gene: TRBJ1-2; abundance: -; v_gene: TRBV27; CDR3nt: TGTGCCAGCAGTTTTCGGCAGGGGGGCTATGGCTACACCTTC; CDR3aa: CASSFRQGGYGYTF
d_gene: -; j_gene: TRBJ2-7; abundance: -; v_gene: TRBV5-6; CDR3nt: TGTGCCAGCAGCGCAGCGGGACAAACGTCCTACGAGCAGTACTTC; CDR3aa: CASSAAGQTSYEQYF
d_gene: -; j_gene: TRBJ1-2; abundance: few; v_gene: TRBV28; CDR3nt: TGTGCCAGCAGTTTAGAGGACTATGGCTACACCTTC; CDR3aa: CASSLEDYGYTF
d_gene: -; j_gene: TRBJ2-1; abundance: -; v_gene: TRBV5-5; CDR3nt: TGTGCCAGCAGCTTGGTTGCAGGCTCCGATGAGCAGTTCTTC; CDR3aa: CASSLVAGSDEQFF
d_gene: -; j_gene: TRBJ1-1; abundance: -; v_gene: TRBV5-4; CDR3nt: TGTGCCAGCAGCTTGGCAGAGGAGGACACTGAAGCTTTCTTT; CDR3aa: CASSLAEEDTEAFF
d_gene: -; j_gene: TRBJ2-5; abundance: -; v_gene: TRBV2; CDR3nt: TGTGCCGGCAAATTTCAAGAGACCCAGTACTTC; CDR3aa: CAGKFQETQYF